This entry describes one T cell receptor beta chain. This sample is part of a study of blood T cell repertoires in COVID-19. Across the study: Collection of acute and convalescent COVID-19 samples took place in the United States, Italy and Spain.

Profiling relied on immunoSEQ multiplex PCR, and the TCRdb table lists in-frame clones only, not all of them. The repertoire holds around 620,000 clones, with 80% to 90% as singletons. The germline V gene has CDR1 SGHKS and CDR2 YYEKEE (reference sequence). This CDR3 spans 17 amino acids. V was trimmed by 0 bases and J by 4 bases, leaving 16 bases between them. Sequencing was performed on peripheral blood. The receptor was isolated from a woman younger than 30 with acute or convalescent COVID-19. This chain links TRBV5-5 with TRBJ2-2; D might be TRBD1 (5 bases). CDR3 sequence reads: CASSLEAGITPTGELFF. Written as DNA, the CDR3 is TGTGCCAGCAGCTTGGAAGCAGGGATCACCCCCACCGGGGAGCTGTTTTTT.